This T cell receptor (beta chain) originates from a study of T-cell memory formation after mild COVID-19. The CDR3 spans 13 residues. Trimming left V 1 base short and J 5 bases short, with 9 bases between. Germline CDR1 SGHRS, CDR2 YFSETQ. This clonotype has a handful of counts. The TCR alpha and TCR beta cDNA libraries, bearing sample barcodes and UMIs, were generated by 5'RACE using constant-segment primers. TCRdb independently ran MiXCR on the 5' RACE reads; one entry per CDR3 protein. Of about 430,000 distinct CDR3 sequences listed, more than 20% are singletons. Sequencing was carried out using PBMCs or a T cell subset sorted from them (not recorded which). The receptor was isolated from an adult woman who had mild COVID-19 (a few samples of this study predate the infection). Cell type and time point are not known. The chain has TRBV5-1 and TRBJ1-1; no firm D call. CDR3 loop: CASSLYEKTEAFF. The CDR3 bases are TGCGCCAGCAGCTTGTACGAGAAAACTGAAGCTTTCTTT. Filled out from reference TRBV5-1 and TRBJ1-1, the complete variable domain reads KAGVTQTPRYLIKTRGQQVTLSCSPISGHRSVSWYQQTPGQGLQFLFEYFSETQRNKGNFPGRFSGRQFSNSRSEMNVSTLELGDSALYLCASSLYEKTEAFFGQGTRLTVV.